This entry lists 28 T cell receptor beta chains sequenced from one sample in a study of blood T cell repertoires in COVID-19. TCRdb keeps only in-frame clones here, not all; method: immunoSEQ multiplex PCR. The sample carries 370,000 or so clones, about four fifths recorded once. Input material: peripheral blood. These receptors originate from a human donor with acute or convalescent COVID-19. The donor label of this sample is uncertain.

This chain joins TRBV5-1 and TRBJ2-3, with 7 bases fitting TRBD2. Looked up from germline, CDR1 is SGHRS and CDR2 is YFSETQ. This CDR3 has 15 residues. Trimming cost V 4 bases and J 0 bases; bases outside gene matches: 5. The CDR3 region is CASSLQGLSTDTQYF. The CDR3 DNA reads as TGCGCCAGCAGCCTCCAGGGACTAAGCACAGATACGCAGTATTTT.

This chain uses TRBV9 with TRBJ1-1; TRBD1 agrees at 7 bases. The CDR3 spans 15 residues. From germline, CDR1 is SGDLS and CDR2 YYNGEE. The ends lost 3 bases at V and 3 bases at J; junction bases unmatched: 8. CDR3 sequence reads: CASSAQTGWDTEAFF. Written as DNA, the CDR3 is TGTGCCAGCAGCGCGCAGACAGGGTGGGACACTGAAGCTTTCTTT.

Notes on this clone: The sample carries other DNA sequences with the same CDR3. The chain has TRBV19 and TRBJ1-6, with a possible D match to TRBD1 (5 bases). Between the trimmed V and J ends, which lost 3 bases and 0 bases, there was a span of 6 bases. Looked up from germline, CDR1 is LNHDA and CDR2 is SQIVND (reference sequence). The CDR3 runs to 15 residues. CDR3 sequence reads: CASSIQGSYNSPLHF. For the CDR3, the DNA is TGTGCCAGTAGTATTCAGGGCTCCTATAATTCACCCCTCCACTTT.

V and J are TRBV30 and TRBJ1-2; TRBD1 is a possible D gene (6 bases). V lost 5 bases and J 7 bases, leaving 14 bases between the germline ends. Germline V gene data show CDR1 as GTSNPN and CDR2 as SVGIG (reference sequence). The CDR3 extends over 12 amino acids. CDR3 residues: CAWGRDKPGYTF. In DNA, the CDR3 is TGTGCCTGGGGAAGGGACAAGCCTGGCTACACCTTC. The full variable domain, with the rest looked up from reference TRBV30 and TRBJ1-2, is SQTIHQWPATLVQPVGSPLSLECTVEGTSNPNLYWYRQAAGRGLQLLFYSVGIGQISSEVPQNLSASRPQDRQFILSSKKLLLSDSGFYLCAWGRDKPGYTFGSGTRLTVV.

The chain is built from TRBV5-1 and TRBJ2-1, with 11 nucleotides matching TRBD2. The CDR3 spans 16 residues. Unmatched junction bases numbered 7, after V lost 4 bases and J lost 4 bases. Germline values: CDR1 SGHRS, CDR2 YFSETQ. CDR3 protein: CASSPSSGGSYNEQFF. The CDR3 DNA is TGCGCCAGCAGCCCTTCTAGCGGGGGGTCATACAATGAGCAGTTCTTC.

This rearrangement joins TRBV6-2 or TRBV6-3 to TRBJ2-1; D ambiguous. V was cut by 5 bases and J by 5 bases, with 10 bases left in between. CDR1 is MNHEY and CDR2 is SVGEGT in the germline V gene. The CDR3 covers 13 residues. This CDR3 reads CASSLQINNEQFF. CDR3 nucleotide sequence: TGTGCCAGCAGTCTACAGATTAACAATGAGCAGTTCTTC.

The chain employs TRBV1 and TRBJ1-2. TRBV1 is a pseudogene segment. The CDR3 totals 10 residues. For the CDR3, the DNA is TGCACCAGCACGGTTACTGGCTACACCTTC. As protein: CTSTVTGYTF.

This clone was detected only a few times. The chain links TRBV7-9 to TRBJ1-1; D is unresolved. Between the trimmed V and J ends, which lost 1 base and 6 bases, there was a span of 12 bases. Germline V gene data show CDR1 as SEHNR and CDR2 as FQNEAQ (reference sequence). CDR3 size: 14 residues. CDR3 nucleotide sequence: TGTGCCAGCAGCTTAGATGCTCTAAGAGCTGAAGCTTTCTTT. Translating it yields CASSLDALRAEAFF.

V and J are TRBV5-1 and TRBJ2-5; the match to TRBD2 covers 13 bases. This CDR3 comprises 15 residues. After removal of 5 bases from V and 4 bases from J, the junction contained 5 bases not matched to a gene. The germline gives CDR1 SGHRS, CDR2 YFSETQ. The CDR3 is CASSGTSGVRETQYF. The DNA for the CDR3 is TGCGCCAGCAGTGGGACTAGCGGGGTCCGAGAGACCCAGTACTTC.

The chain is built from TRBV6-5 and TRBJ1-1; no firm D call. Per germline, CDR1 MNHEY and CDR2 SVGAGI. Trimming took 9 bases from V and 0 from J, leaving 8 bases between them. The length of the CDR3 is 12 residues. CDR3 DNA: TGTGCCAGTAGAGTTATGAACACTGAAGCTTTCTTT. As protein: CASRVMNTEAFF.

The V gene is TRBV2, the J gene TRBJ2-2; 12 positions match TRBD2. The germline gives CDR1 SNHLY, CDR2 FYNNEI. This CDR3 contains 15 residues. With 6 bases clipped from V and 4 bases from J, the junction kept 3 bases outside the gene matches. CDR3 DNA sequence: TGTGCCAGCAGAGGACTAGCGGGGCGCACCGGGGAGCTGTTTTTT. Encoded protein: CASRGLAGRTGELFF.

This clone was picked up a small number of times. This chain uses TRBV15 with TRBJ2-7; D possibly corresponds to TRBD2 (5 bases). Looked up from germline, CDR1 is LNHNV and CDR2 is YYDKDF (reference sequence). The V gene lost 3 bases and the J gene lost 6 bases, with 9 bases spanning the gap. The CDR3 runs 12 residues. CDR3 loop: CATSSRTSEQYF. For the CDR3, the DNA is TGTGCCACCAGCAGTAGGACTTCCGAGCAGTACTTC.

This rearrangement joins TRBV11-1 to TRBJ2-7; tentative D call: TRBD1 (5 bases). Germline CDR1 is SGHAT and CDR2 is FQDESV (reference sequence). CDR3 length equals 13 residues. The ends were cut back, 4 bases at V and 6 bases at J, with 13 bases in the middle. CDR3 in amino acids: CASSSRVVGEQYF. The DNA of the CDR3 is TGTGCCAGCAGCTCCAGGGTGGTGGGCGAGCAGTACTTC.

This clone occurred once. CDR3 DNA: TGTGCCAGCAGAAGACAGGGGGCGGCCGGGGAGCTGTTTTTT. Protein product: CASRRQGAAGELFF. The chain uses TRBV7-9 and TRBJ2-2; TRBD1 aligns across 10 bases. The CDR3 consists of 14 residues. In germline, CDR1 is SEHNR, CDR2 FQNEAQ (reference sequence). J lost 6 bases, V lost 6 bases, and 4 bases had no gene match.

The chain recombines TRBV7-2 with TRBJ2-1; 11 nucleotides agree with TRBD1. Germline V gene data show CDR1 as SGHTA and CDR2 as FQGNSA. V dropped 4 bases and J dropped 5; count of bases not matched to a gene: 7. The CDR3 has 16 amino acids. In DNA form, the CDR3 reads TGTGCCAGCAGCTCAGGACAGGGGGCTTTGGACAATGAGCAGTTCTTC. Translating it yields CASSSGQGALDNEQFF.

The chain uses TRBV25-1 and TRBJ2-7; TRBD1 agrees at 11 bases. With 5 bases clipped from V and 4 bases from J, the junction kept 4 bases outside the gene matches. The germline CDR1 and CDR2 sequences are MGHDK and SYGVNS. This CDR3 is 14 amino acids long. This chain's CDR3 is CASSSGQGAYEQYF. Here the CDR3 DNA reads TGTGCCAGCAGTTCCGGACAGGGGGCTTACGAGCAGTACTTC.

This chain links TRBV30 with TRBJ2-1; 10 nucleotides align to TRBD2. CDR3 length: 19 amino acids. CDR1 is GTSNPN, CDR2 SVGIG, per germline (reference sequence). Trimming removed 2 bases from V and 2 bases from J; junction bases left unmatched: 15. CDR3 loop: CAWSPDQGLAGVAYNEQFF. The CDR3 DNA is TGTGCCTGGAGTCCGGACCAAGGGCTAGCGGGAGTAGCCTACAATGAGCAGTTCTTC.

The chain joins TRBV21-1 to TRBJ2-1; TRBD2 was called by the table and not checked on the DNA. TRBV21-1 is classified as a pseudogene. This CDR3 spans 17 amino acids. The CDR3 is CASSKSGAGGTNEEQFF. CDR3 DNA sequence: TGTGCCAGCAGCAAATCAGGGGCCGGAGGGACTAATGAGGAGCAGTTCTTC.

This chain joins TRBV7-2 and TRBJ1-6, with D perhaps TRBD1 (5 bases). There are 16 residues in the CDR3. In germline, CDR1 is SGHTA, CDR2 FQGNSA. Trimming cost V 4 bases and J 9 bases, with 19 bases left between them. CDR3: CASSSGAGLLGSPLHF. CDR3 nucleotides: TGTGCCAGCAGCTCAGGTGCAGGGCTCCTTGGTTCACCCCTCCACTTT.

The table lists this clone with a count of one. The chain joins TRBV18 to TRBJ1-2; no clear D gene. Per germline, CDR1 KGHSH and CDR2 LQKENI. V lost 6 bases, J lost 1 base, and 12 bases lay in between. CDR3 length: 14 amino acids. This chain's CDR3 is CASSQDTYNYGYTF. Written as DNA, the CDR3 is TGTGCCAGCTCTCAAGACACGTATAACTATGGCTACACCTTC.

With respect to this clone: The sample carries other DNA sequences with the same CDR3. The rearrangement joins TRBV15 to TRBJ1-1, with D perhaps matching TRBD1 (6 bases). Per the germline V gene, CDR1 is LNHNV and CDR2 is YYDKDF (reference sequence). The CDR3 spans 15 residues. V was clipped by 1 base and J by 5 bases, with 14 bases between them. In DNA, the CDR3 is TGTGCCACCAGCAGAGGATCCGGGGGGCTTACTGAAGCTTTCTTT. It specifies CATSRGSGGLTEAFF.

DNA of the CDR3: TGTGCCAGCTCCCCCAGAACAGGGGGCTTCGCTGGAAACACCATATATTTT. Translating it yields CASSPRTGGFAGNTIYF. This chain joins TRBV18 and TRBJ1-3, with 9 bases aligning to TRBD1. V lost 6 bases, J lost 2 bases, and 11 bases stayed unmatched. CDR3 length: 17 amino acids. The V gene's germline CDR1 is KGHSH and CDR2 LQKENI.

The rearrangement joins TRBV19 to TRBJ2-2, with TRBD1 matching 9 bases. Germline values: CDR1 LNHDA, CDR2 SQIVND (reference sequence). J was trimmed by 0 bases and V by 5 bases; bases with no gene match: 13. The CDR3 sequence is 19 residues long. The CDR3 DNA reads TGTGCCAGTAGTCGGAGGGACAGGGCAAGATCCGCGAACACCGGGGAGCTGTTTTTT. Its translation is CASSRRDRARSANTGELFF.

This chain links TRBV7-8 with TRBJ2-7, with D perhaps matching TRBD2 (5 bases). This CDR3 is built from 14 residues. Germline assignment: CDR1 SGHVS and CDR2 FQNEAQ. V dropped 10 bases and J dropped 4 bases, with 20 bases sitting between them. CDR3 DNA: TGTGCCACCCAAGAGGGCGGACTGAGATACGAGCAGTACTTC. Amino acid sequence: CATQEGGLRYEQYF.

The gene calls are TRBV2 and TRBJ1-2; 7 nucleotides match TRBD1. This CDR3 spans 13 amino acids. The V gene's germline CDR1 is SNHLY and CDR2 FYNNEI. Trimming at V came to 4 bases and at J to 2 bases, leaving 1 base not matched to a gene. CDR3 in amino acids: CASSATGNYGYTF. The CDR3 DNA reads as TGTGCCAGCAGTGCGACAGGGAACTATGGCTACACCTTC.

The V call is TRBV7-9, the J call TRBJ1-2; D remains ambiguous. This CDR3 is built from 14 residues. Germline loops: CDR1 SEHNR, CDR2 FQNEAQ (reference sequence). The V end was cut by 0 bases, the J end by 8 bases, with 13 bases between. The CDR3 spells CASSLAQDLFGYTF. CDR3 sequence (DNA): TGTGCCAGCAGCTTAGCGCAGGATTTATTCGGCTACACCTTC. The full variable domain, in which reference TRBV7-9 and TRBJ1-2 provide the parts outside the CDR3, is DTGVSQNPRHKITKRGQNVTFRCDPISEHNRLYWYRQTLGQGPEFLTYFQNEAQLEKSRLLSDRFSAERPKGSFSTLEIQRTEQGDSAMYLCASSLAQDLFGYTFGSGTRLTVV.

The CDR3 coding sequence is TGTGCCAGCAGCTTAAGAGGCTCTGGAAACACCATATATTTT. Translation: CASSLRGSGNTIYF. The J gene is TRBJ1-3, the V gene TRBV7-2, with unresolved D. There are 14 residues in the CDR3. V lost 2 bases, J lost 0 bases, and 5 bases lay in between. Germline assignment: CDR1 SGHTA and CDR2 FQGNSA. Combining the CDR3 with reference TRBV7-2 and TRBJ1-3 gives the whole variable domain GAGVSQSPSNKVTEKGKDVELRCDPISGHTALYWYRQSLGQGLEFLIYFQGNSAPDKSGLPSDRFSAERTGGSVSTLTIQRTQQEDSAVYLCASSLRGSGNTIYFGEGSWLTVV.

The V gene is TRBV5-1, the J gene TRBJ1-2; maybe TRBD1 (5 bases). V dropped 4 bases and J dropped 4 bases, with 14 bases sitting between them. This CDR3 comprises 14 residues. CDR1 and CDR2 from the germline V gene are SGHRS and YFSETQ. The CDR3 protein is CASSPQIDSYGYTF. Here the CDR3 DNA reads TGCGCCAGCAGCCCGCAGATTGACAGCTATGGCTACACCTTC.